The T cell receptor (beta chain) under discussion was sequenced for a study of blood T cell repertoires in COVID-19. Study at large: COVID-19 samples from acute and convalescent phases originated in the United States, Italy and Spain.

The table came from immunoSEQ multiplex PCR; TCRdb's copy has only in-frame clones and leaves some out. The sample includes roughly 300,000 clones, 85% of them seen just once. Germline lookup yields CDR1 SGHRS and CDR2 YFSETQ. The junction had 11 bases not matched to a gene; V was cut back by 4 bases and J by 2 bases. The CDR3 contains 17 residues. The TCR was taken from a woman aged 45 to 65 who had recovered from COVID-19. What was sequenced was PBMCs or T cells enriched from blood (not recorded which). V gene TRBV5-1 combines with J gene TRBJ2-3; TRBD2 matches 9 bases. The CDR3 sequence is CASSAGGTSLFTDTQYF. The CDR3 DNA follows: TGCGCCAGCAGCGCGGGAGGGACTAGCTTGTTCACAGATACGCAGTATTTT.